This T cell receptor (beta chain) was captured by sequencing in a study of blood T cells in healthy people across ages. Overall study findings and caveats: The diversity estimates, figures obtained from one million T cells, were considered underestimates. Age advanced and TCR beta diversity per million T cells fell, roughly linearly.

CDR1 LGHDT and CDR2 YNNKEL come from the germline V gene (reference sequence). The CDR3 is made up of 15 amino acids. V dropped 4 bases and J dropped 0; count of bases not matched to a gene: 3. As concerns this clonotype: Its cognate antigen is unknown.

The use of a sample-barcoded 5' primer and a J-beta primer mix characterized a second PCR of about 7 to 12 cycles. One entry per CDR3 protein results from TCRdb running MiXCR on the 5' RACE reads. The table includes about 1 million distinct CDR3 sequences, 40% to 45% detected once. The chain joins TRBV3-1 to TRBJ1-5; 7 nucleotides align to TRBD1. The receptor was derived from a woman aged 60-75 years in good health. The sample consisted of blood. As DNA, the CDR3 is TGTGCCAGCAGCCCCGGACAGGATAGCAATCAGCCCCAGCATTTT. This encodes CASSPGQDSNQPQHF. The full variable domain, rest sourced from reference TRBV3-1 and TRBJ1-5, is DTAVSQTPKYLVTQMGNDKSIKCEQNLGHDTMYWYKQDSKKFLKIMFSYNNKELIINETVPNRFSPKSPDKAHLNLHINSLELGDSAVYFCASSPGQDSNQPQHFGDGTRLSIL.